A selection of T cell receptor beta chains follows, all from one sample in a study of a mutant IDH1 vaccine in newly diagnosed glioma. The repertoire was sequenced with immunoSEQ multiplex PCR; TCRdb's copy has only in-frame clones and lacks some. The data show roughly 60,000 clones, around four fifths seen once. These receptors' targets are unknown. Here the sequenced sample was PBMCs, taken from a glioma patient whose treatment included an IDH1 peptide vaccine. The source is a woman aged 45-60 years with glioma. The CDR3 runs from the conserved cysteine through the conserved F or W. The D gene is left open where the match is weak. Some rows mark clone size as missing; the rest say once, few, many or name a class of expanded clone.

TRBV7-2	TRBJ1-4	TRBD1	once	CASSPQGGREKLFF	TGTGCCAGCAGCCCTCAGGGGGGACGGGAAAAACTGTTTTTT
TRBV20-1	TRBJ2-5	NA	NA	CSASPQETQYF	TGCAGTGCTAGCCCTCAAGAGACCCAGTACTTC
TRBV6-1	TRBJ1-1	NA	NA	CASSEQVSLNTEAFF	TGTGCCAGCAGTGAACAGGTCAGCTTGAACACTGAAGCTTTCTTT
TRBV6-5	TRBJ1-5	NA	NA	CASSKKGPDQPQHF	TGTGCCAGCAGTAAAAAGGGTCCCGATCAGCCCCAGCATTTT
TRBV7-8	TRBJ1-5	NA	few	CASSLMTVVYSNQPQHF	TGTGCCAGCAGCTTAATGACAGTAGTTTATAGCAATCAGCCCCAGCATTTT
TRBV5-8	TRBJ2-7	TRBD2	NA	CASSFRPGTSGASYEQYF	TGTGCCAGCAGCTTTCGACCTGGGACTAGCGGGGCCTCCTACGAGCAGTACTTC
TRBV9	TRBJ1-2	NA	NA	CASSPSGGSYYGYTF	TGTGCCAGCAGCCCGAGTGGGGGTTCGTACTATGGCTACACCTTC
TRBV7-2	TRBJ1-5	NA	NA	CASSAGENAQHF	TGTGCCAGCAGCGCCGGGGAAAACGCCCAGCATTTT
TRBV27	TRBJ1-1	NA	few	CASSKTGPNTEAFF	TGTGCCAGCAGTAAGACAGGACCGAACACTGAAGCTTTCTTT
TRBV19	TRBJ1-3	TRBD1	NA	CASWDRGLSTSGNTIYF	TGTGCCAGTTGGGACAGGGGGCTTTCCACCTCTGGAAACACCATATATTTT
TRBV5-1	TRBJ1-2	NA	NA	CASSKDRMYGYTF	TGCGCCAGCAGCAAGGACAGAATGTATGGCTACACCTTC
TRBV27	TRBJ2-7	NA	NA	CASSSLSYEQYF	TGTGCCAGCAGTTCCCTCTCCTACGAGCAGTACTTC
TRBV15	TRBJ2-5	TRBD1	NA	CATSLQRDRGETQYF	TGTGCCACCAGCCTCCAAAGGGACAGGGGGGAGACCCAGTACTTC
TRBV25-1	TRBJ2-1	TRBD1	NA	CASDLGQGARVHEQFF	TGTGCCAGCGATCTGGGGCAGGGGGCAAGAGTCCATGAGCAGTTCTTC
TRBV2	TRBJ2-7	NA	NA	CASVVRQMHEQYF	TGTGCCAGCGTTGTTCGACAGATGCACGAGCAGTACTTC
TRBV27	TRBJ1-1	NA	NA	CASSGRGGTEAFF	TGTGCCAGCAGTGGCAGGGGAGGCACTGAAGCTTTCTTT
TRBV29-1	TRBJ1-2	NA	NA	CSVDGNYGYTF	TGCAGCGTTGACGGCAACTATGGCTACACCTTC
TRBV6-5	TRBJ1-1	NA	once	CASSYSRGDTEAFF	TGTGCCAGCAGTTACTCTCGGGGTGACACTGAAGCTTTCTTT
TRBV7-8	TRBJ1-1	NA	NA	CASQPVGGRTEAFF	TGTGCCAGCCAACCCGTGGGAGGGAGGACTGAAGCTTTCTTT
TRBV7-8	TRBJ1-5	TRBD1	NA	CASSPLSGQGGQPQHF	TGTGCCAGCAGCCCTCTCTCCGGGCAGGGGGGACAGCCCCAGCATTTT
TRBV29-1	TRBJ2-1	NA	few	CSVEQGQIRDEQFF	TGCAGCGTTGAACAGGGGCAGATACGGGATGAGCAGTTCTTC
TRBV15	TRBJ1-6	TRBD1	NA	CATGTAYNSPLHF	TGTGCCACCGGGACAGCTTATAATTCACCCCTCCACTTT
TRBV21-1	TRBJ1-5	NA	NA	CASSKVGLYSNQPQHF	TGTGCCAGCAGCAAAGTAGGGCTTTATAGCAATCAGCCCCAGCATTTT
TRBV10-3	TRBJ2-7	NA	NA	CATGDSYEQYF	TGTGCCACAGGTGACTCCTACGAGCAGTACTTC
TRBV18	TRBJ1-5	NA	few	CASSPAGGTNNQPQHF	TGTGCCAGCTCTCCCGCGGGAGGGACTAACAATCAGCCCCAGCATTTT
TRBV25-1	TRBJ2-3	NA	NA	CASSESRGRGDTQYF	TGTGCCAGCAGTGAGTCCCGGGGTCGCGGAGATACGCAGTATTTT
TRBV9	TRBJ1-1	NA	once	CASSVGAGWNTEAFF	TGTGCCAGCAGCGTAGGTGCAGGGTGGAACACTGAAGCTTTCTTT
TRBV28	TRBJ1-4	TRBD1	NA	CASSLTGEYEKLFF	TGTGCCAGCAGTTTGACAGGGGAGTATGAAAAACTGTTTTTT
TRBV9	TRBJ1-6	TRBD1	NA	CASSPGQGGNSPLHF	TGTGCCAGCAGCCCTGGACAGGGCGGTAATTCACCCCTCCACTTT
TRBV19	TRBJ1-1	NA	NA	CASSIGGLLEAFF	TGTGCCAGTAGTATTGGGGGGCTCCTCGAAGCTTTCTTT
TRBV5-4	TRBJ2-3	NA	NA	CASSLSVASTDTQYF	TGTGCCAGCAGCTTGAGTGTGGCTTCTACAGATACGCAGTATTTT
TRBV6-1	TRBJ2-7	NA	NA	CASKRTGREQYF	TGTGCCAGCAAACGGACCGGGCGCGAGCAGTACTTC
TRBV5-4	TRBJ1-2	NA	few	CASSLESRVRDYGYTF	TGTGCCAGCAGCTTGGAGTCGAGGGTGAGGGACTATGGCTACACCTTC
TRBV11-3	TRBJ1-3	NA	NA	CASSYLTNSGNTIYF	TGTGCCAGCAGCTATCTGACAAACTCTGGAAACACCATATATTTT
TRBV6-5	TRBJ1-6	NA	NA	CASRTAGVNSPLHF	TGTGCCAGCAGGACCGCAGGGGTAAATTCACCCCTCCACTTT
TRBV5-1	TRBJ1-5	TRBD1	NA	CASSPGQGAVQPQHF	TGCGCCAGCAGCCCGGGACAGGGGGCGGTTCAGCCCCAGCATTTT
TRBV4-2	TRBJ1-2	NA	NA	CASSQGVQGSYGYTF	TGTGCCAGCAGCCAAGGGGTCCAGGGTTCCTATGGCTACACCTTC
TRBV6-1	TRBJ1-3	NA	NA	CASSDSRGGTGNTIYF	TGTGCCAGCAGTGATTCAAGGGGCGGGACTGGAAACACCATATATTTT
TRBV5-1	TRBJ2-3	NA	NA	CASRTRGRQFDTQYF	TGCGCCAGCAGGACCAGGGGGAGGCAATTTGATACGCAGTATTTT
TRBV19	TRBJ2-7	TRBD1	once	CASSIIWDDRDYEQYF	TGTGCCAGTAGTATAATTTGGGACGACAGGGACTACGAGCAGTACTTC
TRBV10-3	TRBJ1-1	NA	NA	CAIRTGTVNTEAFF	TGTGCCATCAGGACCGGGACGGTGAACACTGAAGCTTTCTTT
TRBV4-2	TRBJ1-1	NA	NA	CASSQAPNTEAFF	TGTGCCAGCAGCCAAGCGCCAAACACTGAAGCTTTCTTT
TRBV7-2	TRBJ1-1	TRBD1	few	CASSFTPGGSEAFF	TGTGCCAGCAGCTTCACCCCAGGGGGATCTGAAGCTTTCTTT
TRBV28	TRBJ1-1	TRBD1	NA	CASSFGQGLSTEAFF	TGTGCCAGCAGTTTCGGACAGGGGTTGAGTACTGAAGCTTTCTTT
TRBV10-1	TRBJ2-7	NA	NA	CASSETGYEQYF	TGCGCCAGCAGTGAGACGGGATACGAGCAGTACTTC
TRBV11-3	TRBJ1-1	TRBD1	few	CASSPGTGWANTEAFF	TGTGCCAGCAGCCCCGGGACAGGGTGGGCGAACACTGAAGCTTTCTTT